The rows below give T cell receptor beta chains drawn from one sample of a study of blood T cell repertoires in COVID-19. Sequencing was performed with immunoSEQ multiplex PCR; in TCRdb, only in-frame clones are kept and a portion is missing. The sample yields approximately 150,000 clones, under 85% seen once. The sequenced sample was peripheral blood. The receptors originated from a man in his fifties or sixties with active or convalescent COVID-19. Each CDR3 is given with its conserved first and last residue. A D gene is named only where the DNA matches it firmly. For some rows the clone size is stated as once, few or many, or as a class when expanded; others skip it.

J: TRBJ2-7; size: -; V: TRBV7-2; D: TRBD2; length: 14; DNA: TGTGCCAGCAGCGGGACTAGCAGCTCCTACGAGCAGTACTTC; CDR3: CASSGTSSSYEQYF
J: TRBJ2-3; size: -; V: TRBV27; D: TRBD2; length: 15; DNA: TGTGCCAGCAGTACCGGGACTAGCGGCACAGATACGCAGTATTTT; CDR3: CASSTGTSGTDTQYF
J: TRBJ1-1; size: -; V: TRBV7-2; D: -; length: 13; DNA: TGTGCCAGCAGCTTAGCGGGAAGCGGGGGAGCTTTCTTT; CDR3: CASSLAGSGGAFF
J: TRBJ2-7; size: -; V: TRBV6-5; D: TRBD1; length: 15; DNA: TGTGCCAGCAGTCCCTCGGGACAGTGGCCCTACGAGCAGTACTTC; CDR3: CASSPSGQWPYEQYF
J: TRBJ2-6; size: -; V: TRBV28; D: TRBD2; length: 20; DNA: TGTGCCAGCAGCTCCCCCCGCAGACTAGCGGGAGCCTCTGGGGCCAACGTCCTGACTTTC; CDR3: CASSSPRRLAGASGANVLTF
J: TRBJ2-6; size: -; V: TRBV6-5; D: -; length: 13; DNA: TGTGCCAGCACTAAGTCTGGGGCCAACGTCCTGACTTTC; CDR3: CASTKSGANVLTF
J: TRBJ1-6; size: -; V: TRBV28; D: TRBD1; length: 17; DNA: TGTGCCAGCAGTCCTCCGGGACAGGGTTTTAGGAATTCACCCCTCCACTTT; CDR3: CASSPPGQGFRNSPLHF
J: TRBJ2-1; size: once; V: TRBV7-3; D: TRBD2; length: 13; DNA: TGTGCCAGCAGCTTAGATAGCGGGAATGAGCAGTTCTTC; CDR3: CASSLDSGNEQFF
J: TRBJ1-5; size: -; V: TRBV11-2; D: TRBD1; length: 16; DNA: TGTGCCAGCAGCTTAGAGGAGGGGGCGGGCGCTCAGCCCCAGCATTTT; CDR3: CASSLEEGAGAQPQHF
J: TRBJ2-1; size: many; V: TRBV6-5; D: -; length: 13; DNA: TGTGCCAGCAGTTACTACAGGGCCGATGAGCAGTTCTTC; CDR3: CASSYYRADEQFF
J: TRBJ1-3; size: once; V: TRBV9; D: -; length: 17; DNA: TGTGCCAGCAGCGTAAATAGGGACATCCACTCTGGAAACACCATATATTTT; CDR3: CASSVNRDIHSGNTIYF
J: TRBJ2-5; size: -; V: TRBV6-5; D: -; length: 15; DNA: TGTGCCAGCAGTACCTGGACAGACGTTCAAGAGACCCAGTACTTC; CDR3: CASSTWTDVQETQYF
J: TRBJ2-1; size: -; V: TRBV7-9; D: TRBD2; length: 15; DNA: TGTGCCAGCAGCCAAGGGACTAGGGGGGGGAATGAGCAGTTCTTC; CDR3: CASSQGTRGGNEQFF
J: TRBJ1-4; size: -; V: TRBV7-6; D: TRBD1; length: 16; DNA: TGTGCCAGCAGCTTAGCGCCGGGACAGGGTAATGAAAAACTGTTTTTT; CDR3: CASSLAPGQGNEKLFF
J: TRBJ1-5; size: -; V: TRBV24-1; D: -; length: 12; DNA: TGTGCCACCAGTGAACAGAATCAGCCCCAGCATTTT; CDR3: CATSEQNQPQHF
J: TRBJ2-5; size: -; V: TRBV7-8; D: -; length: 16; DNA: TGTGCCAGCAGCTTAGTGGGGGGTACCCTCCAAGAGACCCAGTACTTC; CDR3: CASSLVGGTLQETQYF
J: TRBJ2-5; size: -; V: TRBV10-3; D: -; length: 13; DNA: TGTGCCATCAGTGAGTCTCACGGAGAGACCCAGTACTTC; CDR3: CAISESHGETQYF
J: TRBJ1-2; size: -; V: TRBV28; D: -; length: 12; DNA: TGTGCCAGCAGATTAGCGGGCTATGGCTACACCTTC; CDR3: CASRLAGYGYTF
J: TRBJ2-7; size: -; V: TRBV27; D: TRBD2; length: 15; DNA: TGTGCCAGCAGCAGGCCGGGACTAGCGCAGGCCGAGCAGTACTTC; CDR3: CASSRPGLAQAEQYF
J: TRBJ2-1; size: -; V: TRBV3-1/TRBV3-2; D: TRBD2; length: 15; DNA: TGTGCCAGCAGTCCTAGCGGGAGATTAGTCAATGAGCAGTTCTTC; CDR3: CASSPSGRLVNEQFF
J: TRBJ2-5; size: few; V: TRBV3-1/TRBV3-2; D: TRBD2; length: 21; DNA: TGTGCCAGCAGCCACTCAAAAATTGGGACTAGCGGGAGGGCCCCCCAAGAGACCCAGTACTTC; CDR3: CASSHSKIGTSGRAPQETQYF
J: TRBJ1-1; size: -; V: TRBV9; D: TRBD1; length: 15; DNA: TGTGCCAGCAGCCTCGGGGACAGCGTGAACACTGAAGCTTTCTTT; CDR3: CASSLGDSVNTEAFF
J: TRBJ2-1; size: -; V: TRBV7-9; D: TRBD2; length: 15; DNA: TGTGCCAGCAGCCCGAGCGGGATCGTCTTTCAGGGGCAGTTCTTC; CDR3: CASSPSGIVFQGQFF
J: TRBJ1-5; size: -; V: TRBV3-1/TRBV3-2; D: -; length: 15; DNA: TGTGCCAGCAGCCAAGGGCAGGGGAAAAGGCAGCCCCAGCATTTT; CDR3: CASSQGQGKRQPQHF
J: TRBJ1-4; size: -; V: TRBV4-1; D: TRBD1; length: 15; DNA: TGCGCCAGCAGCCAAGAAGGGACAGGGACAGAAAAACTGTTTTTT; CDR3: CASSQEGTGTEKLFF
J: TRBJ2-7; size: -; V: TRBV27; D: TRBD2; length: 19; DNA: TGTGCCAGCAGTTCCTCCAGCCGGGGACTAGCGGGAGGGGGCTACGAGCAGTACTTC; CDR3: CASSSSSRGLAGGGYEQYF
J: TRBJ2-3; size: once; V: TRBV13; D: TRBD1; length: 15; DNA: TGTGCCAGCAGCCCGCAACCGGGACAGCCAGATACGCAGTATTTT; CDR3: CASSPQPGQPDTQYF
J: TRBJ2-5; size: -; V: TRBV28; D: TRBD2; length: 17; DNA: TGTGCCAGCAGTTTATCGGTTAGCGGGAGTGGGCGAGAGACCCAGTACTTC; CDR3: CASSLSVSGSGRETQYF
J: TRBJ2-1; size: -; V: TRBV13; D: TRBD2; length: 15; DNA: TGTGCCAGCAGCCGGAGCGGGGCAACCTACAATGAGCAGTTCTTC; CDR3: CASSRSGATYNEQFF
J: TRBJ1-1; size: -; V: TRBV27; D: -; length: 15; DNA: TGTGCCAGCAGCCTCCTCGGGTGGGGCGGCACTGAAGCTTTCTTT; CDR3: CASSLLGWGGTEAFF
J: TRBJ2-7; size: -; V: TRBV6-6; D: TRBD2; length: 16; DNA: TGTGCCAGCAGTTACTCGGCGGGGGTTGGCTCCTACGAGCAGTACTTC; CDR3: CASSYSAGVGSYEQYF
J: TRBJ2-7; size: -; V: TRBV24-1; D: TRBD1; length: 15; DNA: TGTGCCACCAGTGATTCGGGACAGGGGGCGCTTGAGCAGTACTTC; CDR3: CATSDSGQGALEQYF
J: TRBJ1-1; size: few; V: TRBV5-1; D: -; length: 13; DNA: TGCGCCAGCAGCTTGTTAGGTACAGAGGAAGCTTTCTTT; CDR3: CASSLLGTEEAFF
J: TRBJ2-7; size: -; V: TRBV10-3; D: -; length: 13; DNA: TGTGCCATCAGTCCCATCGCCACTTCCGAGCAGTACTTC; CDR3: CAISPIATSEQYF
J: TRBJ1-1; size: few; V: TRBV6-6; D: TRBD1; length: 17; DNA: TGTGCCAGCACTCGATCGGGGACAGGGAGGGTATACACTGAAGCTTTCTTT; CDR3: CASTRSGTGRVYTEAFF
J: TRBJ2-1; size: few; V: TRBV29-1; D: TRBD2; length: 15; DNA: TGCAGCGTAGGCGGGACTAGCGGGAGCTACAATGAGCAGTTCTTC; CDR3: CSVGGTSGSYNEQFF
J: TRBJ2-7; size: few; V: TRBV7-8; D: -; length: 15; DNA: TGTGCCAGCAGCTTAAAGGGGGTGAGCTCCTACGAGCAGTACTTC; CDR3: CASSLKGVSSYEQYF
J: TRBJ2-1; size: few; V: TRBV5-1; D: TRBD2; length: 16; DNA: TGCGCCAGCAGCCCCTATACTAGCGGGAGCCCCAATGAGCAGTTCTTC; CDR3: CASSPYTSGSPNEQFF